These 32 T cell receptor beta chains were sequenced from one sample in a study of pediatric ulcerative colitis. The data were produced by immunoSEQ multiplex PCR, yet TCRdb's version contains in-frame clones alone and is incomplete. Here the sample spans roughly 30,000 clones, roughly four fifths being singletons. The sequencing sample was made of blood. These receptors originate from a boy younger than 18 with severe ulcerative colitis.

V gene TRBV7-2 combines with J gene TRBJ2-5, with D unresolved. The length of the CDR3 is 12 residues. V was shortened by 4 bases and J by 7 bases, with 10 bases between the two germline ends. Germline V gene data show CDR1 as SGHTA and CDR2 as FQGNSA. The CDR3 DNA is TGTGCCAGCAGCTCGTCTCTTGGGACCCAGTACTTC. Translating gives CASSSSLGTQYF. The full variable domain, its missing parts supplied by reference TRBV7-2 and TRBJ2-5, is GAGVSQSPSNKVTEKGKDVELRCDPISGHTALYWYRQSLGQGLEFLIYFQGNSAPDKSGLPSDRFSAERTGGSVSTLTIQRTQQEDSAVYLCASSSSLGTQYFGPGTRLLVL.

The chain is built from TRBV6-5 and TRBJ2-5, with 7 bases fitting TRBD1. V lost 6 bases, J lost 8 bases, and 12 bases stayed unmatched. CDR3 length equals 14 residues. Germline values: CDR1 MNHEY, CDR2 SVGAGI. The CDR3 protein is CASSRSDRAETQYF. The CDR3 DNA follows: TGTGCCAGCAGCCGAAGCGACAGGGCTGAAACCCAGTACTTC.

The gene calls are TRBV2 and TRBJ2-3, with D hard to call. The CDR3 loop spans 13 amino acids. The germline V and J ends were trimmed by 8 bases and 0 bases, with 9 bases remaining between them. CDR1 is SNHLY and CDR2 is FYNNEI in the germline V gene. DNA of the CDR3: TGTGCCAGCGGTACGCGGAGCACAGATACGCAGTATTTT. Its protein is CASGTRSTDTQYF.

The chain has TRBV5-1 and TRBJ2-1; no firm D call. The CDR3 sequence is 13 residues long. CDR1 and CDR2 from the germline V gene are SGHRS and YFSETQ. Trimming removed 0 bases from V and 6 bases from J, with 7 bases in between. The CDR3 nucleotides read TGCGCCAGCAGCTTGGCAGGTGTCAATGAGCAGTTCTTC. It is translated as CASSLAGVNEQFF.

The chain joins TRBV7-9 to TRBJ1-4; D is unclear. Trimming removed 5 bases at V and 1 base at J, with 11 bases between. Germline V gene lookup returns CDR1 SEHNR and CDR2 FQNEAQ (reference sequence). The CDR3 runs to 15 residues. CDR3 region: CASSGAGGTNEKLFF. The CDR3, as DNA: TGTGCCAGCAGCGGCGCGGGCGGAACTAATGAAAAACTGTTTTTT. Together with reference TRBV7-9 and TRBJ1-4, the CDR3 gives the full variable domain: DTGVSQNPRHKITKRGQNVTFRCDPISEHNRLYWYRQTLGQGPEFLTYFQNEAQLEKSRLLSDRFSAERPKGSFSTLEIQRTEQGDSAMYLCASSGAGGTNEKLFFGSGTQLSVL.

V usage is TRBV29-1 and J usage is TRBJ1-1; D remains unclear. Germline CDR1 SQVTM, CDR2 ANQGSEA. CDR3 length: 16 amino acids. Trimming took 7 bases from V and 1 from J, leaving 22 bases between them. Written as DNA, the CDR3 is TGCAGCGCTATCACCTTTATACAGCTCTCGAACACTGAAGCTTTCTTT. This encodes CSAITFIQLSNTEAFF.

This chain joins TRBV6-6 and TRBJ1-2; tentatively, D is TRBD1 (5 bases). The CDR3 is 14 residues long. Germline loops: CDR1 MNHNY, CDR2 SVGAGI (reference sequence). V was clipped by 8 bases and J by 3 bases, with 16 bases between them. The CDR3 nucleotides are TGTGCCAGCCTAGGAACAGGCACGGACTATGGCTACACCTTC. Protein: CASLGTGTDYGYTF.

The chain combines TRBV7-9 with TRBJ2-6; 9 nucleotides agree with TRBD1. This CDR3 has 17 amino acids. After removal of 1 base from V and 1 base from J, the junction contained 2 bases not matched to a gene. The germline V gene has CDR1 SEHNR and CDR2 FQNEAQ (reference sequence). CDR3 DNA: TGTGCCAGCAGCTTAGGACAGGGGGTGTCTGGGGCCAACGTCCTGACTTTC. Residues: CASSLGQGVSGANVLTF.

This clone has a single count. This sequence joins TRBV6-5 and TRBJ1-5; D may be TRBD1 (6 bases). Germline CDR1 and CDR2: MNHEY and SVGAGI. V was cut by 6 bases and J by 5 bases, with 11 bases left in between. This CDR3 is built from 13 residues. The CDR3, as DNA: TGTGCCAGCAGACAGGGTTCACATCAGCCCCAGCATTTT. Translated, it gives CASRQGSHQPQHF.

CDR3 sequence: CASSFTSGGDREQFF. As DNA, the CDR3 is TGTGCCAGCAGCTTTACTAGCGGGGGGGATAGGGAGCAGTTCTTC. The chain employs TRBV11-2 and TRBJ2-1; TRBD2 aligns across 13 bases. The CDR3 has 15 amino acids. Germline assignment: CDR1 SGHAT and CDR2 FQNNGV. V lost 3 bases, J lost 10 bases, and 6 bases stayed unmatched. Using reference TRBV11-2 and TRBJ2-1 for the parts outside the CDR3, the full variable domain is EAGVAQSPRYKIIEKRQSVAFWCNPISGHATLYWYQQILGQGPKLLIQFQNNGVVDDSQLPKDRFSAERLKGVDSTLKIQPAKLEDSAVYLCASSFTSGGDREQFFGPGTRLTVL.

This clone was counted once. V usage is TRBV4-2 and J usage is TRBJ2-5; 9 bases line up with TRBD2. Germline CDR1 reads LGHNA; CDR2 reads YNFKEQ. With V trimmed by 0 bases and J by 1 base, 0 bases remained unmatched. This CDR3 spans 15 amino acids. CDR3 coding DNA: TGTGCCAGCAGCCAAGAGCGGGGGGGCCAAGAGACCCAGTACTTC. Amino acids: CASSQERGGQETQYF.

The chain links TRBV7-6 to TRBJ2-1, with 7 bases fitting TRBD1. Unmatched junction bases numbered 7, after V lost 4 bases and J lost 7 bases. Germline CDR1 and CDR2: SGHVS and FNYEAQ. CDR3 length equals 14 residues. The CDR3 sequence is CASSSAYRGNEQFF. In DNA, the CDR3 is TGTGCCAGCAGCTCCGCGTACAGGGGAAATGAGCAGTTCTTC.

The J gene is TRBJ2-3, the V gene TRBV9, with a tentative D call TRBD1 (6 bases). The V and J ends lost 4 bases and 4 bases respectively, with 10 bases between them. Germline loops: CDR1 SGDLS, CDR2 YYNGEE. The CDR3 is 13 amino acids. CDR3 residues: CASSRQVADTQYF. In DNA, the CDR3 is TGTGCCAGCAGCCGACAGGTCGCAGATACGCAGTATTTT.

CDR3 amino acids: CASSLSNSYNEQFF. CDR3 bases: TGTGCCAGCAGTTTATCGAATAGTTACAATGAGCAGTTCTTC. This chain uses TRBV27 with TRBJ2-1; no clear D. CDR3 length: 14 residues. Germline assignment: CDR1 MNHEY and CDR2 SMNVEV (reference sequence). V lost 0 bases, J lost 4 bases, and 7 bases lay in between.

V and J are TRBV19 and TRBJ1-2, with D unresolved. Trimming cost V 3 bases and J 1 base, with 6 bases left between them. CDR1 and CDR2 (germline): LNHDA, SQIVND (reference sequence). CDR3 size: 13 residues. This CDR3 is CASSIKINYGYTF. CDR3 nucleotides: TGTGCCAGTAGTATTAAGATTAACTATGGCTACACCTTC.

The CDR3 loop is CASSDAPGRAGELFF. CDR3 DNA: TGTGCCAGCAGTGACGCACCGGGGCGGGCCGGGGAGCTGTTTTTT. The chain has TRBV2 and TRBJ2-2; perhaps D is TRBD1 or TRBD2 (5 bases each). The CDR3 covers 15 residues. Germline V CDR1 and CDR2: SNHLY, FYNNEI. The V and J ends lost 3 bases and 6 bases respectively, with 14 bases between them. Supplemented by reference TRBV2 and TRBJ2-2, the full variable domain reads EPEVTQTPSHQVTQMGQEVILRCVPISNHLYFYWYRQILGQKVEFLVSFYNNEISEKSEIFDDQFSVERPDGSNFTLKIRSTKLEDSAMYFCASSDAPGRAGELFFGEGSRLTVL.

The rearrangement joins TRBV2 to TRBJ1-2; D remains unclear. The ends were cut back, 6 bases at V and 0 bases at J, with 14 bases in the middle. CDR3 length: 15 amino acids. From germline, CDR1 is SNHLY and CDR2 FYNNEI. The CDR3 here is CASRPSRATNYGYTF. In DNA, the CDR3 is TGTGCCAGCAGGCCTAGTCGGGCAACTAACTATGGCTACACCTTC.

The genes are TRBV19 and TRBJ2-2, with TRBD1 matching 8 bases. CDR1 is LNHDA, CDR2 SQIVND, per germline (reference sequence). CDR3 size: 17 residues. V dropped 8 bases and J dropped 5; count of bases not matched to a gene: 16. The CDR3 reads CASEDPGAGGVTGELFF. CDR3 nucleotide sequence: TGTGCCAGTGAAGACCCCGGGGCAGGGGGCGTTACCGGGGAGCTGTTTTTT.

The rearrangement uses TRBV11-2 and TRBJ2-1; TRBD2 aligns across 9 bases. CDR1 is SGHAT and CDR2 is FQNNGV in the germline V gene. Trimming removed 4 bases from V and 4 bases from J; junction bases left unmatched: 14. CDR3 length: 18 residues. The CDR3 nucleotides read TGTGCCAGCAGCTCACAGGCTCTAGCGGGGAACCCATACAATGAGCAGTTCTTC. Protein sequence: CASSSQALAGNPYNEQFF.

This rearrangement joins TRBV2 to TRBJ1-1; 10 nucleotides agree with TRBD1. Germline CDR1 is SNHLY and CDR2 is FYNNEI. This CDR3 spans 13 amino acids. V shed 4 bases, J shed 5 bases, and the junction held 1 base outside the gene matches. This CDR3 reads CASSGGQGTEAFF. As DNA, the CDR3 is TGTGCCAGCAGTGGGGGACAGGGGACTGAAGCTTTCTTT.

This clone was counted between two and nine times. The chain combines TRBV11-2 with TRBJ1-6, with TRBD1 as a possible D gene (5 bases). Germline V gene sequence: CDR1 SGHAT, CDR2 FQNNGV. Trimming left V 3 bases short and J 10 bases short, with 10 bases between. The CDR3 loop spans 13 amino acids. The CDR3 DNA sequence: TGTGCCAGCAGCTTCGGCCAGGGCTCACCCCTCCACTTT. This gives the protein CASSFGQGSPLHF.

This rearrangement joins TRBV5-1 to TRBJ2-1, with 8 nucleotides matching TRBD2. There are 14 residues in the CDR3. Germline trimming cut 2 bases from V and 9 bases from J; bases unmatched to any gene: 7. Germline V CDR1 and CDR2: SGHRS, YFSETQ. As DNA, the CDR3 is TGCGCCAGCAGCTTCATAGCGGGGTATCTTGAGCAGTTCTTC. Translated: CASSFIAGYLEQFF.

The rearrangement uses TRBV28 and TRBJ1-2; D unclear. The ends were cut back, 6 bases at V and 4 bases at J, with 15 bases in the middle. The germline V gene encodes CDR1 MDHEN and CDR2 SYDVKM. The CDR3 consists of 14 residues. Here the CDR3 reads CASSPRHSTYGYTF. CDR3 nucleotide sequence: TGTGCCAGCAGCCCCCGGCACAGCACCTATGGCTACACCTTC.

The rearrangement uses TRBV10-3 and TRBJ1-1; a weak D match, TRBD1 (6 bases). Per germline, CDR1 ENHRY and CDR2 SYGVKD. V gave up 5 bases and J gave up 0 bases, with 10 bases separating them. CDR3 length: 14 residues. In DNA, the CDR3 is TGTGCCATCAGTCCGGACAGCCTGAACACTGAAGCTTTCTTT. Its translation is CAISPDSLNTEAFF.

J is TRBJ2-3 and V is TRBV12-5; no firm D call. Between the trimmed V and J ends, which lost 11 bases and 2 bases, there was a span of 14 bases. CDR1 and CDR2 (germline): LGHNT, FRNRAP. The CDR3 covers 13 residues. DNA of the CDR3: TGTGCTGGAAGTGAGTCATACACAGATACGCAGTATTTT. It specifies CAGSESYTDTQYF.

The chain employs TRBV6-6 and TRBJ2-3; D might be TRBD2 (6 bases). Trimming stripped 2 bases from V and 4 bases from J, with 10 bases between. The CDR3 consists of 14 residues. CDR1 and CDR2 from the germline V gene are MNHNY and SVGAGI (reference sequence). CDR3: CASSYRGSADTQYF. CDR3 nucleotide sequence: TGTGCCAGCAGTTACCGGGGGTCGGCAGATACGCAGTATTTT.

This rearrangement joins TRBV29-1 to TRBJ1-3; D ambiguous. Germline V CDR1 and CDR2: SQVTM, ANQGSEA. The germline V and J ends were trimmed by 3 bases and 0 bases, with 9 bases remaining between them. The CDR3 length is 14 residues. CDR3 amino acids: CSVEGQLSGNTIYF. The CDR3 region has the DNA TGCAGCGTTGAGGGTCAACTCTCTGGAAACACCATATATTTT.

This chain links TRBV18 with TRBJ1-3; TRBD1 might be the D (5 bases). V dropped 2 bases and J dropped 0 bases, with 11 bases sitting between them. Germline V CDR1 and CDR2: KGHSH, LQKENI. This CDR3 contains 16 residues. This CDR3 is CASSPSGTYSGNTIYF. The CDR3 DNA reads TGTGCCAGCTCACCATCCGGGACCTACTCTGGAAACACCATATATTTT.

The chain couples TRBV27 to TRBJ1-1; 11 bases map to TRBD1. CDR1 is MNHEY and CDR2 is SMNVEV in the germline V gene (reference sequence). This CDR3 is 21 amino acids long. The J segment lost 10 bases and the V segment lost 5 bases, leaving 30 bases of the junction unmatched. As DNA, the CDR3 is TGTGCCAGCAGTAGACGCCCGGGACAGGGGGTCCGGAAGCCGGATTTAGTGGCAGCTTTCTTT. Translating gives CASSRRPGQGVRKPDLVAAFF.

The chain couples TRBV10-3 to TRBJ2-2; D assignment may be TRBD1 or TRBD2 (6 bases each). Looked up from germline, CDR1 is ENHRY and CDR2 is SYGVKD. The CDR3 has 15 amino acids. Between the trimmed V and J ends, which lost 4 bases and 7 bases, there was a span of 16 bases. CDR3 in DNA: TGTGCCATCAGTGCCCAAAAGGGGGGAAACGGGGAGCTGTTTTTT. Translated, it gives CAISAQKGGNGELFF.

This chain uses TRBV5-1 with TRBJ1-2, with TRBD1 identical over 7 bases. The J segment lost 8 bases and the V segment lost 3 bases, leaving 10 bases of the junction unmatched. Germline V gene data show CDR1 as SGHRS and CDR2 as YFSETQ. CDR3 length equals 14 residues. CDR3 nucleotide sequence: TGCGCCAGCAGCTCGGGGGTGACAGGGATCGGCTACACCTTC. Translated: CASSSGVTGIGYTF.

The chain recombines TRBV10-3 with TRBJ2-2; D remains unclear. Trimming removed 6 bases from V and 3 bases from J, with 14 bases in between. CDR1 is ENHRY and CDR2 is SYGVKD in the germline V gene. This CDR3 is built from 15 residues. The CDR3 sequence is CAIRASYGDTGELFF. The CDR3 region has the DNA TGTGCCATCAGGGCGTCGTATGGTGACACCGGGGAGCTGTTTTTT.